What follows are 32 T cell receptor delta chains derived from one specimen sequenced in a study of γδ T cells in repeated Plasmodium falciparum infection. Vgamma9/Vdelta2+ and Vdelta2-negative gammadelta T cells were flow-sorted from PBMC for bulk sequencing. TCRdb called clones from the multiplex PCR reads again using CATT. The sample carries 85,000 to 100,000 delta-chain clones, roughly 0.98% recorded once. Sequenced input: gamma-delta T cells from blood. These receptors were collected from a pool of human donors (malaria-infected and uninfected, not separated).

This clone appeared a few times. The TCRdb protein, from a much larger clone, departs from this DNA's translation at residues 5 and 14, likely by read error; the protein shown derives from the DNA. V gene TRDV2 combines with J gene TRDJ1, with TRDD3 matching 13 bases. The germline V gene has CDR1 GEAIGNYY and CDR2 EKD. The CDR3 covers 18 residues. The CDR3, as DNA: TGTGCCTGTGACGCATTGTTACTGGGGGATACGAAGACCGGTAAACTCATCTTT. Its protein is CACDALLLGDTKTGKLIF.

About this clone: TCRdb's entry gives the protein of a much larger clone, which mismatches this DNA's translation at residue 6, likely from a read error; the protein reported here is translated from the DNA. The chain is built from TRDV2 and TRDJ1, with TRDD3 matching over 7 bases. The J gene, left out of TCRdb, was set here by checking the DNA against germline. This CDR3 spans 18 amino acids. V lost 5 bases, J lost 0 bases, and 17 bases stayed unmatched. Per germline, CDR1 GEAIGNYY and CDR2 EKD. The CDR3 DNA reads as TGTGCCTGTGTGTGTGTCTCCTGGGGGCCCCCTCACACCGATAAACTCATCTTT. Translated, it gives CACVCVSWGPPHTDKLIF.

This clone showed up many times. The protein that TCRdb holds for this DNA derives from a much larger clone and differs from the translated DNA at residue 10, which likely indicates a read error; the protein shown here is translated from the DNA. CDR3 DNA: TGTGCCTGTGACACCCTAACCGTACTGAGGGATAGAACCGATAAACTCATCTTT. Amino acids: CACDTLTVLRDRTDKLIF. The rearrangement joins TRDV2 to TRDJ1; D is perhaps TRDD3 (6 bases). Because TCRdb records no J gene, it was assigned here through a match of the DNA to germline. Germline CDR1 reads GEAIGNYY; CDR2 reads EKD. Trimming removed 0 bases from V and 2 bases from J, with 21 bases in between. The CDR3 runs to 18 residues.

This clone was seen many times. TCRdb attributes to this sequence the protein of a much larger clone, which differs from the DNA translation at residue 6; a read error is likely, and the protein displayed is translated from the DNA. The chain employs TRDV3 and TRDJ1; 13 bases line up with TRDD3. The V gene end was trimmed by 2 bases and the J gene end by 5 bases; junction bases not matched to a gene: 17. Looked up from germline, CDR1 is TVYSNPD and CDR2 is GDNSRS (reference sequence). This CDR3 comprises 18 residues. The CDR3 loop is CAFPSSCVLGDTQDKLIF. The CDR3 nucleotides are TGTGCCTTTCCTTCCTCTTGCGTACTGGGGGATACGCAGGATAAACTCATCTTT. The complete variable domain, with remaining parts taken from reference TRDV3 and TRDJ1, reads CDKVTQSSPDQTVASGSEVVLLCTYDTVYSNPDLFWYRIRPDYSFQFVFYGDNSRSEGADFTQGRFSVKHILTQKAFHLVISPVRTEDSATYYCAFPSSCVLGDTQDKLIFGKGTRVTVEP.

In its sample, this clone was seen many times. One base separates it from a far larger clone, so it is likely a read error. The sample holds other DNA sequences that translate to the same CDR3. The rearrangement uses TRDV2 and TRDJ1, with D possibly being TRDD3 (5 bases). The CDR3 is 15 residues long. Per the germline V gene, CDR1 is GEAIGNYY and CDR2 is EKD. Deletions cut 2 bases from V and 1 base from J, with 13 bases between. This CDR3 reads CACDILGMGTDKLIF. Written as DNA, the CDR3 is TGTGCCTGTGACATCCTTGGGATGGGCACCGATAAACTCATCTTT.

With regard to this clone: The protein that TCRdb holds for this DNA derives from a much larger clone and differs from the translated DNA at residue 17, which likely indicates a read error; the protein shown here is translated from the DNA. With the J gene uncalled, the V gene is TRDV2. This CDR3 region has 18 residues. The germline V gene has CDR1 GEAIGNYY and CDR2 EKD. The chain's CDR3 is CACVQFSRYHPYTDKLTF. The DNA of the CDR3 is TGTGCCTGTGTCCAATTCTCGAGGTATCACCCTTACACCGATAAACTCACCTTT.

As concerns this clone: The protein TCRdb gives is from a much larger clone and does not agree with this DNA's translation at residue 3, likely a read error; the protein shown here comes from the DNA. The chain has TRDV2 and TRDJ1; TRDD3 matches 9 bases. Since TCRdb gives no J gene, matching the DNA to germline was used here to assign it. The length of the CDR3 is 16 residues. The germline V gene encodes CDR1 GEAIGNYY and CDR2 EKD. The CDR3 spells CAYDTAWGISTDKLIF. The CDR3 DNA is TGTGCCTATGACACCGCCTGGGGGATCAGCACCGATAAACTCATCTTT.

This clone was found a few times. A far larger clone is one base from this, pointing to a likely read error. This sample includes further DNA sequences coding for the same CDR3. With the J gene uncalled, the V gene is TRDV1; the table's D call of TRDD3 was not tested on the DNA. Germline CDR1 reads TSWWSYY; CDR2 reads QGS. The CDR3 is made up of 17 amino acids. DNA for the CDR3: TGTGCTCTTGGGGAACTCCTACGGTCGGAACTGTCTAGCAAGCTCATCTTT. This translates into CALGELLRSELSSKLIF.

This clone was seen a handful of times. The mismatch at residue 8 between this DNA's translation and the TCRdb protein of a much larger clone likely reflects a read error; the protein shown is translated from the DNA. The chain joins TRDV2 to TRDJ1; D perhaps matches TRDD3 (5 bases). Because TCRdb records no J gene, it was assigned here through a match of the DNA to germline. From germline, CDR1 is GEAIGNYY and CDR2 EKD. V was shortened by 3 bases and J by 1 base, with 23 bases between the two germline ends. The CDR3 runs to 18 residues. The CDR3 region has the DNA TGTGCCTGTGACGGGAGTACTGAGGGATCCATCCCCACCGATAAACTCATCTTT. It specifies CACDGSTEGSIPTDKLIF.

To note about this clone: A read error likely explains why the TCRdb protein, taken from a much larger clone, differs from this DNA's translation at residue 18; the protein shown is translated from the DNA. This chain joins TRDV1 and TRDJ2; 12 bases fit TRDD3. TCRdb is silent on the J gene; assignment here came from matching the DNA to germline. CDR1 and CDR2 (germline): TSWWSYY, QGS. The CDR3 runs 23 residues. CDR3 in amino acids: CALGELGRETYWGILSLPAQLFF. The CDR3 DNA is TGTGCTCTTGGGGAACTAGGTAGGGAGACCTACTGGGGGATACTCTCTTTGCCAGCACAACTCTTCTTT.

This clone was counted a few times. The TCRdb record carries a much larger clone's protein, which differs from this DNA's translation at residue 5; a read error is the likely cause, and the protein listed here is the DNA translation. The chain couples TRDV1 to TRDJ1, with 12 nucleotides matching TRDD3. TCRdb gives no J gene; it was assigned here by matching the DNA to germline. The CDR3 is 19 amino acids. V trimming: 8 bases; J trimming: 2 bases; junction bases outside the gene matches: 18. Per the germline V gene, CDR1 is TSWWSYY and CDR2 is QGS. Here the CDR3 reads CALLSLRWTGGYSTDKLIF. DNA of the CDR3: TGTGCTCTTCTCTCCCTACGATGGACTGGGGGATACTCTACCGATAAACTCATCTTT.

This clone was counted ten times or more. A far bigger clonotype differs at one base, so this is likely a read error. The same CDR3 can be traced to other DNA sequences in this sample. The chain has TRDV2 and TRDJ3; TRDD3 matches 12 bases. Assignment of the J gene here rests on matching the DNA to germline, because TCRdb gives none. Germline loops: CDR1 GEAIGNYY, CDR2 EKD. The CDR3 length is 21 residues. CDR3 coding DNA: TGTGCCTGCGACACCGGGGGACTACTGGGGGATACTGGCTGGGACACCCGACAGATGTTTTTC. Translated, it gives CACDTGGLLGDTGWDTRQMFF.

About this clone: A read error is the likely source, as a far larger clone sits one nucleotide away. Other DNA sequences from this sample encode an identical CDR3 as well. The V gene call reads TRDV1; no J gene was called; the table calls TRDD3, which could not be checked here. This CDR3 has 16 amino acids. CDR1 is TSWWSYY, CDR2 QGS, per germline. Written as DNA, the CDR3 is TGTGCTCTTGGGGGACCGGGCGGGAACTTCCCCCATAAGCTCATCTTT. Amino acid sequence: CALGGPGGNFPHKLIF.

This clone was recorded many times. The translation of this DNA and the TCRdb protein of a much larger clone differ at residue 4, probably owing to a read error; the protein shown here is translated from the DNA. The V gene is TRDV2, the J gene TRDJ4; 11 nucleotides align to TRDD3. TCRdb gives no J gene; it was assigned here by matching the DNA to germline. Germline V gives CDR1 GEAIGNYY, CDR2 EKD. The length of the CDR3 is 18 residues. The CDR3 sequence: CACGTVGGGYAYEGPLIF. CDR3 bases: TGTGCCTGTGGCACCGTCGGTGGGGGATACGCATACGAAGGACCCCTGATCTTT.

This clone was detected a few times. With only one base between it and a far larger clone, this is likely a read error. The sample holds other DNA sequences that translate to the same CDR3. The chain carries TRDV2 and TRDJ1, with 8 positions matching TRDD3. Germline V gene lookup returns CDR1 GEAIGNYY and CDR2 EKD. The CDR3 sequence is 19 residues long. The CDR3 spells CACEPPLGVFGNNTDKLIF. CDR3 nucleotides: TGTGCTTGTGAGCCTCCACTGGGGGTCTTCGGGAATAACACCGATAAACTCATCTTT.

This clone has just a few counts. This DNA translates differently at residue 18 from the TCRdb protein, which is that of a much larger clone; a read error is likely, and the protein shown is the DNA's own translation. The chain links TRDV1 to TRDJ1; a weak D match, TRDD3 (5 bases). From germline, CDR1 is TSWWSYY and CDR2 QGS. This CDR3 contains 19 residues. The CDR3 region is CALGELGFLRTPGMDKLTF. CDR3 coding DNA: TGTGCTCTTGGGGAACTAGGCTTTCTACGAACCCCTGGTATGGATAAACTCACCTTT.

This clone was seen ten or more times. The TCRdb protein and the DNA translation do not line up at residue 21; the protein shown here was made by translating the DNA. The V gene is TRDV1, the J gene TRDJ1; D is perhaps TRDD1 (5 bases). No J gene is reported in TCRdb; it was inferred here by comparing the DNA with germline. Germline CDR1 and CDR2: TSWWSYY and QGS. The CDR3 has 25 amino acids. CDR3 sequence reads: CALGELPFSRIVGGDTRKYTNKLIF. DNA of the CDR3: TGTGCTCTTGGGGAACTTCCATTTTCCCGGATCGTGGGAGGCGACACGCGAAAATACACCAATAAACTCATCTTT.

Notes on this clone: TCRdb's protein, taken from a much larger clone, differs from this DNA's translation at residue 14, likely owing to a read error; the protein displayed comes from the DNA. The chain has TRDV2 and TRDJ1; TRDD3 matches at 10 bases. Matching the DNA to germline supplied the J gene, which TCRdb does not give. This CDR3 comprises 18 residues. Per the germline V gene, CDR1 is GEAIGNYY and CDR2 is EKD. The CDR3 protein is CACDTVGKGDTSTGKLIF. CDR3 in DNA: TGTGCCTGTGACACCGTAGGGAAGGGGGATACGTCGACCGGTAAACTCATCTTT.

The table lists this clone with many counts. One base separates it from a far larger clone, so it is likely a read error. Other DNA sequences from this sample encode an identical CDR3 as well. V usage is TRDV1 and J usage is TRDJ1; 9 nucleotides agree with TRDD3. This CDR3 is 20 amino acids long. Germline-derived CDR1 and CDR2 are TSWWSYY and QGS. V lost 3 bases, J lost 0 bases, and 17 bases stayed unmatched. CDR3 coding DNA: TGTGCTCTTGGGGAGCTTCCTCCCCCTCTGGGGGATCTGTACACCGATAAACTCATCTTT. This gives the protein CALGELPPPLGDLYTDKLIF.

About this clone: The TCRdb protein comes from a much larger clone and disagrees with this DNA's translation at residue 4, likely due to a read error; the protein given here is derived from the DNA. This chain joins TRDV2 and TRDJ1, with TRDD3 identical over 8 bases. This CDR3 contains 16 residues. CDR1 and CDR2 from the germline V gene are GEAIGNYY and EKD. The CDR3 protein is CACYTLGARGADKLIF. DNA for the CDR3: TGTGCCTGTTACACACTGGGGGCCCGAGGGGCCGATAAACTCATCTTT.

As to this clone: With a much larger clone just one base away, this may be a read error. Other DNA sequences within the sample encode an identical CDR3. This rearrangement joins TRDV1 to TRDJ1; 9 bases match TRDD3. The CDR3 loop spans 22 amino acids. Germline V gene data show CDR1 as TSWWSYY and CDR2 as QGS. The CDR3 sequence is CALGNHVPGPTGGHLDTDKLIF. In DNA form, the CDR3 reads TGTGCCCTTGGGAACCACGTCCCGGGGCCTACTGGGGGACACCTTGACACCGATAAACTCATCTTT.

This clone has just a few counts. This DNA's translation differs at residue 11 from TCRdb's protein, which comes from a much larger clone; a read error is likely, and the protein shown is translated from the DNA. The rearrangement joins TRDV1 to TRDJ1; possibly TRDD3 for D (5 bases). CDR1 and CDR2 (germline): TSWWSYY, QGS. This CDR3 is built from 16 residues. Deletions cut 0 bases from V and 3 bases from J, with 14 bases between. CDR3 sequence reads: CALGELEVGSADKLIF. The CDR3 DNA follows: TGTGCTCTTGGGGAACTGGAGGTGGGGTCCGCCGATAAACTCATCTTT.

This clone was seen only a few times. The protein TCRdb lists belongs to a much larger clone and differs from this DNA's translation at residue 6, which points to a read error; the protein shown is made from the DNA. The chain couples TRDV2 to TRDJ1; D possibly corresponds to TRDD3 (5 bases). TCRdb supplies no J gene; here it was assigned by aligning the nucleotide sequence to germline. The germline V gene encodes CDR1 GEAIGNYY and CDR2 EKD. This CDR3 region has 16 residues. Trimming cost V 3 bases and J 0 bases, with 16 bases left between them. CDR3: CACDGMTRSNTDKLIF. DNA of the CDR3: TGTGCCTGTGACGGGATGACCCGATCCAACACCGATAAACTCATCTTT.

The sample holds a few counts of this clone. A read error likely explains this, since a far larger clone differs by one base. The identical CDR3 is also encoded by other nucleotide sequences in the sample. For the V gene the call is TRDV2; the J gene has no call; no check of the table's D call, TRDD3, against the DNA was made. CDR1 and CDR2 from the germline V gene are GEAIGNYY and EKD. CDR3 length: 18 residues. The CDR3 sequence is CACDTLTVLGDRTDKLIF. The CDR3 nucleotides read TGTGCCTGTGACACCCTAACCGTACTGGGGGATAGAACCGATAAACTAATCTTT.

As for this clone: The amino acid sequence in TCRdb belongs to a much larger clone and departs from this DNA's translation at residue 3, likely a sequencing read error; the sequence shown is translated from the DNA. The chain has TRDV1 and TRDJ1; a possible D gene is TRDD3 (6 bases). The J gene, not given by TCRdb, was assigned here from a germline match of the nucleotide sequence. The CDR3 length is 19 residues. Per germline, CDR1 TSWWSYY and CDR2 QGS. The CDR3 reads CAPGELCLVPRSLTDKLIF. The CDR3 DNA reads TGTGCTCCTGGGGAACTTTGTTTGGTACCGCGATCGTTGACCGATAAACTCATCTTT.

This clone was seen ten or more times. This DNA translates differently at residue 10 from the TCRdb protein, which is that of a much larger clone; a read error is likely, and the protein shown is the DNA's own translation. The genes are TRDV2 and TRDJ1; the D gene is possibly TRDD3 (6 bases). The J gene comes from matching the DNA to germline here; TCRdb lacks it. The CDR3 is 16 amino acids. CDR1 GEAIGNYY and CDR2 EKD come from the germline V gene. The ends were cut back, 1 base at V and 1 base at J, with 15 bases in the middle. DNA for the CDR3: TGTGCCTGTGACACGGGGATTTATAGGGTCACCGATAAACTCATCTTT. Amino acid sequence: CACDTGIYRVTDKLIF.

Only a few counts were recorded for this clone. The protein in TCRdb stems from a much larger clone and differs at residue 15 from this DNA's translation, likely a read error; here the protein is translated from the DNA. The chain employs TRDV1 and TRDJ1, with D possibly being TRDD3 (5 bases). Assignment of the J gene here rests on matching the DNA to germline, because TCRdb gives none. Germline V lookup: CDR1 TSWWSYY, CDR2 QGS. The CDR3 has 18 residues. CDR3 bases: TGTGCTCTCAAAAAAGGGGGCCCCCCACGTCCGTACACCGATAGACTCATCTTT. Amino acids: CALKKGGPPRPYTDRLIF.

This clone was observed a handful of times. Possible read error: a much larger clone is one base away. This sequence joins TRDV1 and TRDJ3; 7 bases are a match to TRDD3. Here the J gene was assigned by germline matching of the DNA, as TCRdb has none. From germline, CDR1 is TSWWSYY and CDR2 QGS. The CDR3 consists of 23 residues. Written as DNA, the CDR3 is TGTGCTCCTGGGGGCCCAGACCTGGGCGTCGCCGCCTGGAGCTCCTGGGACACCCGACAGATGTTTTTC. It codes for CAPGGPDLGVAAWSSWDTRQMFF.

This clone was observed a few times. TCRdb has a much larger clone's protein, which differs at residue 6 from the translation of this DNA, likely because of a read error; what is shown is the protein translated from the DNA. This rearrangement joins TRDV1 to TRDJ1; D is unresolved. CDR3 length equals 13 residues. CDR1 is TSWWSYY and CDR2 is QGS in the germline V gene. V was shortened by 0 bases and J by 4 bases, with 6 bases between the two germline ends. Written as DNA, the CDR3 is TGTGCTCTTGGGGAACTTCGCAGCGATAAACTCATCTTT. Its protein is CALGELRSDKLIF.

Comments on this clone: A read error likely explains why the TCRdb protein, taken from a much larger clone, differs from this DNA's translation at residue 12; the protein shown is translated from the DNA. Written as DNA, the CDR3 is TGTGCCTGTGACACCGTCGGTGGGGGATACGCATTCGAAGGACCCCTGATCTTT. Protein: CACDTVGGGYAFEGPLIF. The V and J genes are TRDV2 and TRDJ4, with 11 bases aligning to TRDD3. No J segment appears in TCRdb, so it was assigned here by matching the sequence to germline. This CDR3 has 18 residues. V trimming: 0 bases; J trimming: 3 bases; junction bases outside the gene matches: 14. Germline V gives CDR1 GEAIGNYY, CDR2 EKD.

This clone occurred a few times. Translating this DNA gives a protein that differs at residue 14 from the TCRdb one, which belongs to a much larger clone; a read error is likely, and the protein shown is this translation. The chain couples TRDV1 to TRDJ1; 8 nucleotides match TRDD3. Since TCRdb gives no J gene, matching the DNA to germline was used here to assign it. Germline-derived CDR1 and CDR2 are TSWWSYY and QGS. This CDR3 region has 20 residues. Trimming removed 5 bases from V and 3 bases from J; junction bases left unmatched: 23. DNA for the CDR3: TGTGCTCTTGGGAATCGGCGGATCCTACCTTTGGGGGATGCGGCCGATAAACTCATCTTT. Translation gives CALGNRRILPLGDAADKLIF.

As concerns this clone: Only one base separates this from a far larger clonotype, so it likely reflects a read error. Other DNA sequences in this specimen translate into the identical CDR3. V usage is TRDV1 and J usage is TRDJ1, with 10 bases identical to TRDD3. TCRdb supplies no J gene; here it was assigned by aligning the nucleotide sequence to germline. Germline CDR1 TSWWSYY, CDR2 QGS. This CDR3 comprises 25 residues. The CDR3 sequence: CALGTQGLSPFFWGITSGYTDKLIF. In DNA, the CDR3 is TGTGCCCTTGGGACTCAAGGCCTTTCACCTTTTTTCTGGGGGATAACATCTGGATACACCGATAAACTCATCTTT.